This TCR beta chain is from a study of cytomegalovirus exposure and HLA in healthy donors. Primers included in the PCR were 60 Vbeta and 13 Jbeta primers. The data were produced by immunoSEQ multiplex PCR, yet TCRdb's version contains in-frame clones alone and is incomplete. The data show about 170,000 clones, less than 85% seen once. The sequence derives from a male donor in good health and CMV-seronegative. Sequencing was done on a sample of PBMCs.

As DNA, the CDR3 is TGTGCCAGCAGTCCCGCCGGGGGGATTGAGACCCAGTACTTC. As protein: CASSPAGGIETQYF. The gene calls are TRBV27 and TRBJ2-5; TRBD2 aligns across 7 bases. The CDR3 spans 14 residues. From germline, CDR1 is MNHEY and CDR2 SMNVEV (reference sequence). J gave up 5 bases and V 5 bases, and 8 bases lay outside the gene matches.